This T cell receptor beta chain comes out of a study of metastatic and nonmetastatic thyroid tumors. About the research overall: Comparative analysis of repertoires was undertaken across blood and tumor or nodule tissue obtained from malignant and benign thyroid patients. Study results and caveats: In blood and tumor, TCR beta diversity was reportedly significantly higher in malignant thyroid tumors than in benign nodules.

The V and J ends lost 0 bases and 7 bases, in that order; junction bases with no gene match: 5. This CDR3 region has 13 residues. Germline V gene sequence: CDR1 DFQATT, CDR2 SNEGSKA (reference sequence). In its sample, this clone was seen many times. Its antigen is unidentified. Authors' methods: The study's classifier, a distant-metastasis tool for papillary thyroid cancer, was built using CDR3 differences across clinicopathological groups. From the PCR reads, TCRdb re-called clones with MiXCR. What appears here as the V and J calls and clone size reflects TCRdb's work, not the paper's. There are over 35,000 clones in the sample; around an eighth occur only once, and over 7.5% lies in the top ten. There were no patients who had received any treatment before thyroid surgery.

The receptor comes from a female donor with papillary thyroid cancer or a benign thyroid nodule (not recorded which). Some clones in this sample may be carry-over from other donors' samples. Sequencing was done on a sample of blood. The chain carries TRBV20-1 and TRBJ1-2, with 7 bases fitting TRBD1. The CDR3 DNA reads TGCAGTGCTAGAGAAGGGGGCGCAGGTGGCTACACCTTC. Translation gives CSAREGGAGGYTF.